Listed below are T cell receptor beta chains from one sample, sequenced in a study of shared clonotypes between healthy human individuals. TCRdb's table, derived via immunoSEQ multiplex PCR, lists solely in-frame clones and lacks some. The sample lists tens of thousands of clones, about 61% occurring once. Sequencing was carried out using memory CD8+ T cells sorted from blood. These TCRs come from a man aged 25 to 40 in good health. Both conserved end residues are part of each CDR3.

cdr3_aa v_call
CATERDPDSYNEQFF TRBV5-4
CASSISGTGTHEQYF TRBV28
CASSVDGQVNTGELFF TRBV9
CASSEGLSTTEAFF TRBV9
CASSQSRGAQDTGELFF TRBV14
CASSQDRNYEQYF TRBV7-2
CASNLYGNEQYF TRBV28
CASSNRGGIEQYF TRBV28
CASSITGSSYEQYF TRBV5-6
CASSQGTGGSGYTF TRBV4-3
CASNQAPARYEQYF TRBV7-9
CASSFSGTGGNEQFF TRBV7-9
CAISDTRTELLEQYF TRBV10-3
CASLRQDHGYTF TRBV28
CASSLRRASFGEQYF TRBV27
CASSPLTSGLYNEQFF TRBV28
CASSLEGLAGYNEQFF TRBV11-2
CASTKDAGPYEQYF TRBV7-2
CAISESHSGANVLTF TRBV6-6
CASSEGYRDQPQHF TRBV2
CASSLGLAGTKNIQYF TRBV5-4
CASSYGRGRSYEQYF TRBV6-5
CASSQAGSSGANVLTF TRBV4-2
CASSQETSGYNEQFF TRBV4-3
CASSVGTPKFSQQYF TRBV25-1
CASSEDPDRDYGYTF TRBV6-1
CASSLSQFYGYTF TRBV27
CASSQWLAGGHGELFF TRBV25-1
CASSPVGNSYEQYF TRBV18
CASSPTGTAYGYTF TRBV5-6
CASSRGTSGKETQYF TRBV5-1
CASSQEGQGGYNEQFF TRBV4-2
CASSLGQGNQPQHF TRBV2
CASSLFWTGGPTDTQYF TRBV28
CASSEDVTGRRFQHF TRBV6-1
CAWSGTEQGYTF TRBV30
CASGLAPSSYEQYF TRBV13
CASRSPRAGYGYTF TRBV12-2
CAWASDNEQFF TRBV30
CASSLETQYF TRBV5-6
CSGGLAGYNEQFF TRBV29-1
CASSLWGQLSNQPQHF TRBV5-8
CASSQAAYEQYF TRBV16
CASSPAADPGLRSYEQYF TRBV28
CASSSGTGIQPQHF TRBV5-6
CASSLLETSQTQYF TRBV28
CASSGAQGDTEAFF TRBV27
CASNHPNTEAFF TRBV28
CASRDSVGRANEQFF TRBV19
CSVEATSGSDYEQYF TRBV29-1
CSVGVGGEKLFF TRBV29-1
CASSQDYPGNEQFF TRBV6-6
CASSPRYYEQYF TRBV18
CASSLETHYEQYF TRBV5-5
CASSFRGRGKGTQYF TRBV28